This T cell receptor (beta chain) was profiled in a study of CD8+ T cells in alopecia areata. Notes on the study in general: Although TCR sharing was seen in mice, sharing across patients was less clear, possibly for HLA-related reasons. Scalp clonality and expanded CD8+ clones among the top 100 fell significantly with tofacitinib.

In each case, RNA was isolated and then reverse transcribed into cDNA as the sequencing template. The assay was immunoSEQ multiplex PCR, and TCRdb's table has in-frame clones only and misses some. The sample carries around 120,000 clones, 50% to 75% recorded once. Germline V CDR1 and CDR2: SQVTM, ANQGSEA. V shed 3 bases and J shed 2 bases, with 18 bases lying between them. The CDR3 runs 16 residues. Treatment reported: oral pan-JAK inhibitor, 5-10 mg twice daily. The authors sorted CD4+ and CD8+ T cells from PBMCs. Turning to this clone: Its antigen is unidentified.

This material consisted of CD8+ T cells sorted from blood, taken at week 4, from a patient treated with tofacitinib. The rearrangement uses TRBV29-1 and TRBJ2-3, with D maybe TRBD2 (5 bases). This TCR was sampled from a human donor with alopecia areata. The CDR3 here is CSVDRSGGDSTDTQYF. CDR3 nucleotide sequence: TGCAGCGTTGACAGGAGCGGCGGTGATTCCACAGATACGCAGTATTTT.